The 26 T cell receptor beta chains presented below share a single source sample, sequenced in a study of blood T cell repertoires in COVID-19. Sequencing used immunoSEQ multiplex PCR; TCRdb keeps in-frame clones, though not all of them. The sample has 260,000 or so clones, about 87% seen once. Specimen: peripheral blood. These receptors came from a human donor in a cohort sampled during active COVID-19.

V usage is TRBV27 and J usage is TRBJ1-5; possibly TRBD1 for D (5 bases). The length of the CDR3 is 15 residues. Trimming stripped 7 bases from V and 9 bases from J, with 22 bases between. Germline CDR1 reads MNHEY; CDR2 reads SMNVEV (reference sequence). The CDR3 nucleotides are TGTGCCAGCACCTCCGGGGGTTCCGGGAGGGGGCCCCAGCATTTT. Translated, it gives CASTSGGSGRGPQHF.

The chain combines TRBV6-5 with TRBJ2-1; D not resolved. The germline CDR1 and CDR2 sequences are MNHEY and SVGAGI. CDR3 size: 11 residues. With 8 bases removed from V and 6 bases from J, the gap between germline ends came to 8 bases. Here the CDR3 DNA reads TGTGCCAGCGGAACGGGCAATGAGCAGTTCTTC. Translation gives CASGTGNEQFF.

This clone has only one observation. The V call is TRBV19, the J call TRBJ2-6; D unclear. This CDR3 has 13 residues. The V gene lost 5 bases and the J gene lost 0 bases, with 2 bases spanning the gap. Germline CDR1 is LNHDA and CDR2 is SQIVND (reference sequence). DNA for the CDR3: TGTGCCAGTAGTTACTCTGGGGCCAACGTCCTGACTTTC. Its translation is CASSYSGANVLTF.

In the case of this clone: Other DNA sequences in the same sample also yield this CDR3. The V call is TRBV4-2, the J call TRBJ2-5; tentative D call: TRBD2 (5 bases). Germline-derived CDR1 and CDR2 are LGHNA and YNFKEQ. CDR3 length: 13 amino acids. Trimming removed 1 base at V and 5 bases at J, with 8 bases between. The CDR3 DNA is TGTGCCAGCAGCCAAGGAGGGCGGGAGACCCAGTACTTC. Translated: CASSQGGRETQYF.

The count of this clone is one. The chain joins TRBV4-2 to TRBJ2-1; D may be TRBD2 (5 bases). The CDR3 contains 15 residues. V gave up 5 bases and J gave up 3 bases, with 14 bases separating them. CDR1 is LGHNA, CDR2 YNFKEQ, per germline. Here the CDR3 reads CASSSGNGNYNEQFF. CDR3 DNA: TGTGCCAGCAGCTCGGGAAACGGGAACTACAATGAGCAGTTCTTC.

The chain combines TRBV19 with TRBJ1-2; 9 nucleotides align to TRBD1. The CDR3 loop spans 15 amino acids. The germline V gene has CDR1 LNHDA and CDR2 SQIVND (reference sequence). Unmatched junction bases numbered 12, after V lost 5 bases and J lost 8 bases. CDR3 region: CASSSSGTGRIGYTF. The CDR3 DNA is TGTGCCAGTAGTTCCTCGGGGACAGGGAGGATCGGCTACACCTTC.

This sequence joins TRBV10-1 and TRBJ1-1; TRBD1 aligns across 8 bases. Germline CDR1 is WNHNN and CDR2 is SYGVQD (reference sequence). With V trimmed by 2 bases and J by 6 bases, 14 bases remained unmatched. The CDR3 runs to 17 residues. As DNA, the CDR3 is TGCGCCAGCAGTGAGCGGACAGGGTTTATGGGGAGCGCTGAAGCTTTCTTT. It translates to CASSERTGFMGSAEAFF.

The CDR3 is CASRETSGGARETQYF. The DNA of the CDR3 is TGTGCCAGCAGAGAGACTAGCGGGGGGGCCAGAGAGACCCAGTACTTC. This chain connects TRBV27 to TRBJ2-5; TRBD2 aligns across 14 bases. Germline values: CDR1 MNHEY, CDR2 SMNVEV (reference sequence). CDR3 length equals 16 residues. Trimming removed 6 bases from V and 4 bases from J; junction bases left unmatched: 7.

This rearrangement joins TRBV7-8 to TRBJ1-1, with D possibly matching TRBD1 (6 bases). Trimming stripped 5 bases from V and 0 bases from J, with 13 bases between. This CDR3 has 15 amino acids. CDR1 and CDR2 (germline): SGHVS, FQNEAQ. CDR3 coding DNA: TGTGCCAGCAGCCCTATTTGGACAGTGAACACTGAAGCTTTCTTT. It specifies CASSPIWTVNTEAFF. The full variable domain, in which reference TRBV7-8 and TRBJ1-1 provide the parts outside the CDR3, is GAGVSQSPRYKVAKRGQDVALRCDPISGHVSLFWYQQALGQGPEFLTYFQNEAQLDKSGLPSDRFFAERPEGSVSTLKIQRTQQEDSAVYLCASSPIWTVNTEAFFGQGTRLTVV.

This clone was seen a single time. The chain is built from TRBV18 and TRBJ1-1; TRBD1 is a possible D gene (6 bases). The CDR3 runs to 13 residues. The ends were cut back, 2 bases at V and 5 bases at J, with 9 bases in the middle. The germline V gene encodes CDR1 KGHSH and CDR2 LQKENI. The CDR3 sequence: CASSPGQGTEAFF. CDR3 DNA: TGTGCCAGCTCACCAGGGCAGGGGACTGAAGCTTTCTTT. Drawing the rest from reference TRBV18 and TRBJ1-1, the complete variable domain is NAGVMQNPRHLVRRRGQEARLRCSPMKGHSHVYWYRQLPEEGLKFMVYLQKENIIDESGMPKERFSAEFPKEGPSILRIQQVVRGDSAAYFCASSPGQGTEAFFGQGTRLTVV.

The chain joins TRBV10-3 to TRBJ1-5; the D gene is possibly TRBD1 (6 bases). The CDR3 has 16 amino acids. The germline V gene encodes CDR1 ENHRY and CDR2 SYGVKD. V lost 3 bases and J lost 1, with 13 bases in between. The CDR3 protein is CAISEGLGQSNQPQHF. In nucleotides, the CDR3 is TGTGCCATCAGTGAAGGGTTGGGACAAAGCAATCAGCCCCAGCATTTT.

The chain recombines TRBV2 with TRBJ1-5, with 9 bases aligning to TRBD1. The CDR3 loop spans 15 amino acids. Trimming cost V 6 bases and J 3 bases; bases outside gene matches: 6. Germline CDR1 is SNHLY and CDR2 is FYNNEI. The CDR3 coding sequence is TGTGCCAGCAGCATTGGACAGGGGATCAATCAGCCCCAGCATTTT. Its protein is CASSIGQGINQPQHF.

This clone was observed a few times. CDR3 residues: CASSQVGLVAGFYNEQFF. CDR3 in DNA: TGTGCCAGCAGCCAAGTAGGGTTGGTAGCGGGGTTTTACAATGAGCAGTTCTTC. This chain uses TRBV3-1 (or the pseudogene TRBV3-2) with TRBJ2-1; TRBD2 matches at 8 bases. Trimming removed 1 base from V and 4 bases from J; junction bases left unmatched: 12. The CDR3 loop spans 18 amino acids. CDR1 is LGHDT and CDR2 is YNNKEL in the germline V gene (reference sequence).

This chain uses TRBV12-5 with TRBJ2-3; TRBD2 matches 7 bases. Germline loops: CDR1 LGHNT, CDR2 FRNRAP. With V trimmed by 1 base and J by 4 bases, 5 bases remained unmatched. The CDR3 contains 15 residues. The CDR3 DNA sequence: TGTGCTAGTGGTTTGGGACGGGGGGTTGCAGATACGCAGTATTTT. Its translation: CASGLGRGVADTQYF.

The V call is TRBV18, the J call TRBJ2-1; 8 bases agree with TRBD2. The CDR3 sequence is 15 residues long. Looked up from germline, CDR1 is KGHSH and CDR2 is LQKENI. V lost 3 bases and J lost 3; bases outside the gene matches: 4. Here the CDR3 DNA reads TGTGCCAGCTCACCCTTCGGGGGGGACTACAATGAGCAGTTCTTC. Translated: CASSPFGGDYNEQFF.

The chain uses TRBV5-1 and TRBJ1-3, with 9 bases aligning to TRBD1. V dropped 0 bases and J dropped 1; count of bases not matched to a gene: 5. This CDR3 is built from 17 residues. CDR1 is SGHRS, CDR2 YFSETQ, per germline. The CDR3 sequence: CASSLEGTGRSGNTIYF. CDR3 DNA sequence: TGCGCCAGCAGCTTGGAGGGGACAGGGAGGTCTGGAAACACCATATATTTT. The full variable domain, with the rest looked up from reference TRBV5-1 and TRBJ1-3, is KAGVTQTPRYLIKTRGQQVTLSCSPISGHRSVSWYQQTPGQGLQFLFEYFSETQRNKGNFPGRFSGRQFSNSRSEMNVSTLELGDSALYLCASSLEGTGRSGNTIYFGEGSWLTVV.

In regard to this clone: The sample carries other DNA sequences with the same CDR3. V and J are TRBV6-2 or TRBV6-3 and TRBJ2-7; TRBD1 is a possible D gene (5 bases). The CDR3 spans 13 residues. CDR1 MNHEY and CDR2 SVGEGT come from the germline V gene. The V and J ends lost 4 bases and 2 bases respectively, with 9 bases between them. CDR3 protein: CASSSGRAYEQYF. The CDR3, as DNA: TGTGCCAGCAGTTCAGGGCGAGCCTACGAGCAGTACTTC.

This sequence joins TRBV4-1 and TRBJ2-5; 8 bases agree with TRBD2. The ends lost 0 bases at V and 7 bases at J; junction bases unmatched: 10. Per the germline V gene, CDR1 is MGHRA and CDR2 is YSYEKL. CDR3 size: 16 residues. CDR3 region: CASSQDRWTAGGTQYF. The CDR3 nucleotides read TGCGCCAGCAGCCAAGATCGATGGACTGCGGGGGGGACCCAGTACTTC.

The rearrangement joins TRBV10-3 to TRBJ1-5; D is perhaps TRBD1 (6 bases). V was shortened by 5 bases and J by 5 bases, with 10 bases between the two germline ends. This CDR3 spans 13 amino acids. The germline CDR1 and CDR2 sequences are ENHRY and SYGVKD. CDR3 protein: CAISPGQDQPQHF. The CDR3 DNA sequence: TGTGCCATCAGTCCGGGACAAGATCAGCCCCAGCATTTT.

The chain joins TRBV6-5 to TRBJ2-7; 8 bases match TRBD1. Germline V gives CDR1 MNHEY, CDR2 SVGAGI. V shed 4 bases, J shed 9 bases, and the junction held 8 bases outside the gene matches. This CDR3 region has 13 residues. Written as DNA, the CDR3 is TGTGCCAGCAGTTCTGGGACAGGATATAGGCAGTACTTC. Its translation is CASSSGTGYRQYF.

The rearrangement joins TRBV4-2 to TRBJ2-7, with TRBD2 matching over 9 bases. The CDR3 has 19 residues. Germline V gives CDR1 LGHNA, CDR2 YNFKEQ. Trimming at V came to 0 bases and at J to 0 bases, leaving 12 bases not matched to a gene. CDR3 residues: CASSQDAPGTSIRSYEQYF. In nucleotides, the CDR3 is TGTGCCAGCAGCCAAGATGCCCCCGGGACTAGCATCCGCTCCTACGAGCAGTACTTC.

The chain links TRBV7-9 to TRBJ1-2, with unresolved D. CDR1 is SEHNR, CDR2 FQNEAQ, per germline (reference sequence). CDR3 size: 15 residues. The germline V and J ends were trimmed by 1 base and 2 bases, with 11 bases remaining between them. The CDR3 loop reads CASSLDWAGNYGYTF. CDR3 DNA: TGTGCCAGCAGCTTAGATTGGGCCGGAAACTATGGCTACACCTTC.

The gene calls are TRBV18 and TRBJ2-7; TRBD2 is a possible D gene (6 bases). CDR3 length: 17 amino acids. Looked up from germline, CDR1 is KGHSH and CDR2 is LQKENI. V gave up 3 bases and J gave up 0 bases, with 18 bases separating them. The CDR3 reads CASSPTLFGSSSYEQYF. DNA of the CDR3: TGTGCCAGCTCACCGACGTTGTTCGGGAGTAGCTCCTACGAGCAGTACTTC.

The rearrangement uses TRBV9 and TRBJ2-1, with 10 nucleotides matching TRBD2. J was trimmed by 4 bases and V by 0 bases; bases with no gene match: 1. The germline V gene encodes CDR1 SGDLS and CDR2 YYNGEE. CDR3 length: 15 amino acids. CDR3 amino acids: CASSVEAGGYNEQFF. In DNA form, the CDR3 reads TGTGCCAGCAGCGTAGAAGCGGGAGGGTACAATGAGCAGTTCTTC.

The gene calls are TRBV24-1 and TRBJ2-2; TRBD2 is a possible D gene (6 bases). Germline CDR1 is KGHDR and CDR2 is SFDVKD. This CDR3 is 16 amino acids long. The V gene lost 6 bases and the J gene lost 4 bases, with 17 bases spanning the gap. The CDR3 region is CATSSSGGMGTGELFF. CDR3 DNA sequence: TGTGCCACCAGTAGCAGCGGAGGGATGGGCACCGGGGAGCTGTTTTTT.

This sequence joins TRBV6-6 and TRBJ1-4, with TRBD1 as a possible D gene (5 bases). There are 16 residues in the CDR3. The ends were cut back, 1 base at V and 7 bases at J, with 16 bases in the middle. Per germline, CDR1 MNHNY and CDR2 SVGAGI (reference sequence). The chain's CDR3 is CASSYLQAGDGEKLFF. CDR3 sequence (DNA): TGTGCCAGCAGTTACTTACAGGCGGGAGACGGTGAAAAACTGTTTTTT.